This TCR beta chain stems from a study of blood T cells in healthy people across ages. This clonotype showed up just a few times. The antigen remains unidentified. A J-beta primer mix and a sample-barcoded 5' primer were used in a second PCR of roughly 7 to 12 cycles. Via MiXCR, TCRdb re-called the 5' RACE reads, giving one row per CDR3 protein. The sample contains about 1.6 million distinct CDR3 sequences, roughly 32% of which appear only once. V lost 6 bases, J lost 4 bases, and 12 bases stayed unmatched. CDR3 size: 17 residues. CDR1 is MNHNS, CDR2 SASEGT, per germline. Whole-study findings and limits: Higher diversity, along with more naive CD4+ cells, distinguished long-lived donors from aged donors.

The rearrangement links TRBV6-1 to TRBJ2-3; TRBD2 matches 11 bases. Source material: blood. The source of this sequence is a woman aged 25 to 39 in good health. CDR3 in DNA: TGTGCCAGCAGCCTACTTAAACTAGCGGGGGTAGCAGATACGCAGTATTTT. This codes for CASSLLKLAGVADTQYF.